The 5 T cell receptor beta chains presented below share a single source sample, sequenced in a study of cytomegalovirus exposure and HLA in healthy donors. PCR involved 60 Vbeta and 13 Jbeta primers. Generated by immunoSEQ multiplex PCR, the TCRdb table keeps only in-frame clones and is missing some. The data show around 160,000 clones, 75% to 90% seen once. The sample consisted of PBMCs. The receptors here all came from a woman in her late teens or twenties in good health and CMV-seronegative.

The chain has TRBV20-1 and TRBJ1-1; D is ambiguous. V was pared by 3 bases and J by 5 bases, with 7 bases between. CDR1 DFQATT and CDR2 SNEGSKA come from the germline V gene (reference sequence). The CDR3 is 11 amino acids. DNA for the CDR3: TGCAGTGCTAGTTCGAGGACTGAAGCTTTCTTT. It codes for CSASSRTEAFF.

The chain links TRBV11-2 to TRBJ2-3; 15 bases agree with TRBD2. The trim removed 4 bases at V and 3 bases at J, leaving 8 bases unmatched. The CDR3 spans 18 residues. Germline CDR1 and CDR2: SGHAT and FQNNGV. CDR3 amino acids: CASSYTWTSGGATDTQYF. CDR3 DNA sequence: TGTGCCAGCAGCTACACGTGGACTAGCGGGGGGGCTACAGATACGCAGTATTTT.

The chain carries TRBV28 and TRBJ1-2; D possibly corresponds to TRBD1 (6 bases). Trimming shortened V by 3 bases and J by 0 bases, and 11 bases separated the two germline ends. The CDR3 is 15 residues long. Looked up from germline, CDR1 is MDHEN and CDR2 is SYDVKM. The CDR3 region is CASSFPTGSNYGYTF. The CDR3 region has the DNA TGTGCCAGCAGTTTCCCGACAGGATCTAACTATGGCTACACCTTC.

The chain carries TRBV28 and TRBJ1-5; maybe TRBD1 (6 bases). CDR1 MDHEN and CDR2 SYDVKM come from the germline V gene. Trimming pared 5 bases from V and 5 bases from J, leaving 16 bases between. The CDR3 is 15 residues long. CDR3 residues: CASSQRGRRDQPQHF. The CDR3 region has the DNA TGTGCCAGCAGTCAGAGGGGGAGAAGGGATCAGCCCCAGCATTTT.

The chain uses TRBV19 and TRBJ1-1; D not certain. Looked up from germline, CDR1 is LNHDA and CDR2 is SQIVND (reference sequence). V was clipped by 11 bases and J by 5 bases, with 21 bases between them. The CDR3 spans 14 residues. The CDR3 region has the DNA TGTGCCTCTCTAGCGGCGACCTTGGTAACTGAAGCTTTCTTT. Translating gives CASLAATLVTEAFF. Combining the CDR3 with reference TRBV19 and TRBJ1-1 gives the whole variable domain DGGITQSPKYLFRKEGQNVTLSCEQNLNHDAMYWYRQDPGQGLRLIYYSQIVNDFQKGDIAEGYSVSREKKESFPLTVTSAQKNPTAFYLCASLAATLVTEAFFGQGTRLTVV.